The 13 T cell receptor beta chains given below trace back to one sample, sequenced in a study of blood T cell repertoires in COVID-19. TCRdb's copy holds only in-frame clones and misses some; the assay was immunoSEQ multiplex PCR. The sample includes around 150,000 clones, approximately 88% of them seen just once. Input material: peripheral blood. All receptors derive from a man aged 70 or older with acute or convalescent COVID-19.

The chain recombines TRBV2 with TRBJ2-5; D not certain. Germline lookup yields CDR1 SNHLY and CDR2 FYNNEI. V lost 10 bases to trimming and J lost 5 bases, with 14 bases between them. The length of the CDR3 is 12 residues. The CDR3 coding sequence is TGTGCCACCCACTCATCGTCTGAGACCCAGTACTTC. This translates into CATHSSSETQYF.

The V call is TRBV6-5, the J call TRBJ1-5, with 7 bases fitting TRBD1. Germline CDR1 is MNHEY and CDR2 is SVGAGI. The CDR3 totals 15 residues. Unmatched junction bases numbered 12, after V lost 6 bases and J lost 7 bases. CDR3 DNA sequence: TGTGCCAGCAGCGCCTTGACAGGGATAGCACAGCCCCAGCATTTT. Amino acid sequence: CASSALTGIAQPQHF.

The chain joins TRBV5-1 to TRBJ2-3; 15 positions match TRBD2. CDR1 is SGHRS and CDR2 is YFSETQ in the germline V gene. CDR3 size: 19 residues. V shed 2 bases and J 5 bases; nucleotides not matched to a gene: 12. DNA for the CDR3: TGCGCCAGCAGCTTACAGGGGTTCGGACTAGCGGGAGGGCAAGATACGCAGTATTTT. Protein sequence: CASSLQGFGLAGGQDTQYF.

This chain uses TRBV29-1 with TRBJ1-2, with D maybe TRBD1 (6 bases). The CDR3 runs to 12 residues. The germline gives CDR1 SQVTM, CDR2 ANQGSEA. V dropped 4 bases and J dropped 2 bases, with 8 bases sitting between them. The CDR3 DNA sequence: TGCAGCGTTGTAGGGACAAACTATGGCTACACCTTC. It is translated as CSVVGTNYGYTF.

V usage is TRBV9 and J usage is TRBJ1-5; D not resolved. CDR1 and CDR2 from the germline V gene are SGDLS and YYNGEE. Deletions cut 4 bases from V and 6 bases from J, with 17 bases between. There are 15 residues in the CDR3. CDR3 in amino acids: CASSPTPGSGQPQHF. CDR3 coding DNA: TGTGCCAGCAGCCCTACCCCGGGGTCGGGTCAGCCCCAGCATTTT.

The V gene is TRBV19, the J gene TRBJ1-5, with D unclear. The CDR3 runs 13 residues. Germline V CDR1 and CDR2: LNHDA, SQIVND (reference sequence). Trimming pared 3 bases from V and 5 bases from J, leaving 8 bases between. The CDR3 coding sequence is TGTGCCAGTAGTATTGGAGGATATCAGCCCCAGCATTTT. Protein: CASSIGGYQPQHF.

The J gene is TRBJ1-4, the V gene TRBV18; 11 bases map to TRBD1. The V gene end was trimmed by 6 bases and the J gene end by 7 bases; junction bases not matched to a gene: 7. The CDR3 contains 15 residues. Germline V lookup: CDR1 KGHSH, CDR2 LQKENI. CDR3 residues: CASSPGQGAGEKLFF. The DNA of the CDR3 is TGTGCCAGCTCTCCCGGACAGGGGGCTGGTGAAAAACTGTTTTTT.

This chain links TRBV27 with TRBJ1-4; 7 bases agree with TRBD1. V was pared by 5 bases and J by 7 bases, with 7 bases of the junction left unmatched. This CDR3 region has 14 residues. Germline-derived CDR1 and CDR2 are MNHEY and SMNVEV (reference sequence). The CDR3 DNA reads TGTGCCAGCAGTCACGACAGGGTGGGTGAAAAACTGTTTTTT. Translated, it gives CASSHDRVGEKLFF.

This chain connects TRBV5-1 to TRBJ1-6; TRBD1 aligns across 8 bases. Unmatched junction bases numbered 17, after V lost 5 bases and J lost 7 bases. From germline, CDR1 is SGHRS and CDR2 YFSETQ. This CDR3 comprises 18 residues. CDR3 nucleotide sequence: TGCGCCAGCAGTTGGGACGACAGTGGACAGGGAAGGAATTCACCCCTCCACTTT. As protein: CASSWDDSGQGRNSPLHF.

The CDR3 loop reads CASSGQGANYGYTF. The DNA of the CDR3 is TGTGCCAGCAGCGGACAGGGCGCAAACTATGGCTACACCTTC. The chain combines TRBV6-5 with TRBJ1-2; 8 bases are shared with TRBD1. From germline, CDR1 is MNHEY and CDR2 SVGAGI. CDR3 length: 14 residues. Losses at the gene ends were 6 bases for V and 2 bases for J; bases not matched to a gene: 5.

The DNA for the CDR3 is TGTGCCAGTAGTATTAGCGGGGCCCAAGAGACCCAGTACTTC. This encodes CASSISGAQETQYF. The chain employs TRBV19 and TRBJ2-5, with TRBD2 matching 8 bases. Per germline, CDR1 LNHDA and CDR2 SQIVND (reference sequence). Trimming took 3 bases from V and 1 from J; bases not matched to a gene: 1. This CDR3 has 14 residues.

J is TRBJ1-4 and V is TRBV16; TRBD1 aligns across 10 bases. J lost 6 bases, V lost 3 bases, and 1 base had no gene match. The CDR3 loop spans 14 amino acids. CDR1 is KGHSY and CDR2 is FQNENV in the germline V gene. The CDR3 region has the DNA TGTGCCAGCAGCCAGGGGACAGGGGATGAAAAACTGTTTTTT. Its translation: CASSQGTGDEKLFF.

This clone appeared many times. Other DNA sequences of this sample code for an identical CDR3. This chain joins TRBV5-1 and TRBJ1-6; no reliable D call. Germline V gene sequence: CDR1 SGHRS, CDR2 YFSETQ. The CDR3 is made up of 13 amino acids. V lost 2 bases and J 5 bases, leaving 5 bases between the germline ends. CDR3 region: CASSFSDNSPLHF. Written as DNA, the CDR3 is TGCGCCAGCAGCTTTTCGGATAATTCACCCCTCCACTTT.